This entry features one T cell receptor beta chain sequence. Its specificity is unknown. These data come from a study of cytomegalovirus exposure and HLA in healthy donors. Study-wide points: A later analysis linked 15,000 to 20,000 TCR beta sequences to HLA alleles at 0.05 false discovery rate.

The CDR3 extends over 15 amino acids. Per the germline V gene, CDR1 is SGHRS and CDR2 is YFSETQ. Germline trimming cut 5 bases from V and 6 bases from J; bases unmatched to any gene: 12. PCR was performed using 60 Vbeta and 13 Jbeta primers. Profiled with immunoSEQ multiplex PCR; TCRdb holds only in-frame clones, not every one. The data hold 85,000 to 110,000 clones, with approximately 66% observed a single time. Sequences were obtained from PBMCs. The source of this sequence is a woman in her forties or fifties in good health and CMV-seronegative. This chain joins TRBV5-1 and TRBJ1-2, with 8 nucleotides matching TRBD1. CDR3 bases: TGCGCCAGCAGACAAGCAACAGGGGGTTCGAATGGCTACACCTTC. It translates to CASRQATGGSNGYTF.